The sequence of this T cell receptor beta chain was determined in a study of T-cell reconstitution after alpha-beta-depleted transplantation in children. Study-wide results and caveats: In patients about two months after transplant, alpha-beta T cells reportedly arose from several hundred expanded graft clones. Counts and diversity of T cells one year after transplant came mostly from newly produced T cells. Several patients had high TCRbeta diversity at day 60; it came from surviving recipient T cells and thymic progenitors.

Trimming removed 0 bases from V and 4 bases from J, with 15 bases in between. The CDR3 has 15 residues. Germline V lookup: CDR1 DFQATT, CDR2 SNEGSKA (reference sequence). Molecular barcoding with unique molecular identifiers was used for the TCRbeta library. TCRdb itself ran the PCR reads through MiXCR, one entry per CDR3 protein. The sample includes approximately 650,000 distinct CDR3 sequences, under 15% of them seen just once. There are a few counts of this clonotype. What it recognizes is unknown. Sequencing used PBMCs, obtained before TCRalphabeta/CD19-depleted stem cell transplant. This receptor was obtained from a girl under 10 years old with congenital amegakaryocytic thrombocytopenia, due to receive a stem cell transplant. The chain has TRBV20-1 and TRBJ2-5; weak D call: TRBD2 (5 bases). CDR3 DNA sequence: TGCAGTGCTAGAGATCTTTCCGGGGAGTCAGAGACCCAGTACTTC. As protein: CSARDLSGESETQYF.